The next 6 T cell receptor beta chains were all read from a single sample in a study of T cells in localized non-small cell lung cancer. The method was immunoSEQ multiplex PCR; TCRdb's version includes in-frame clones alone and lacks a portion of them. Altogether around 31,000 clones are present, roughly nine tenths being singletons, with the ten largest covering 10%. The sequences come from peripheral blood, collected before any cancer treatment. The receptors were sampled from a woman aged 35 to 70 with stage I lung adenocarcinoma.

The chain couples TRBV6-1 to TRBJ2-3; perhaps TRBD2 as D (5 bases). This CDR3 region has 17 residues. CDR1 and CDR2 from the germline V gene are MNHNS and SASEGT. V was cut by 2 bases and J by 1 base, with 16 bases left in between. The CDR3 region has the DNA TGTGCCAGCAGTGAAAGGGCTAGCAGGCTTGGCACAGATACGCAGTATTTT. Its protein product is CASSERASRLGTDTQYF.

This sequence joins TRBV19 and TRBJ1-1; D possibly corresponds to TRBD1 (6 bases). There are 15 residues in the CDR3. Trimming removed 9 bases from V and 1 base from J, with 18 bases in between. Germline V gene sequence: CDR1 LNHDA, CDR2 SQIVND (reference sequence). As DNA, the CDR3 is TGTGCCAGCAGGATCATGACAGGCCCGAACACTGAAGCTTTCTTT. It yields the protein CASRIMTGPNTEAFF.

CDR3 protein: CASSESIAGYEQYF. The CDR3 DNA reads TGTGCCAGCAGCGAGAGCATCGCCGGCTACGAGCAGTACTTC. The V gene is TRBV27, the J gene TRBJ2-7; D unresolved. The CDR3 totals 14 residues. Per the germline V gene, CDR1 is MNHEY and CDR2 is SMNVEV (reference sequence). Trimming left V 6 bases short and J 3 bases short, with 15 bases between.

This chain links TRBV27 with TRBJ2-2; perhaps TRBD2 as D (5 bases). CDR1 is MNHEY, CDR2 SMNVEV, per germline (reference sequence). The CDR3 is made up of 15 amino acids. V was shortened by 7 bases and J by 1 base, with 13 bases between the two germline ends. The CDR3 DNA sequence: TGTGCCAGCACTTCCCGCGGAGGGAACACCGGGGAGCTGTTTTTT. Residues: CASTSRGGNTGELFF.

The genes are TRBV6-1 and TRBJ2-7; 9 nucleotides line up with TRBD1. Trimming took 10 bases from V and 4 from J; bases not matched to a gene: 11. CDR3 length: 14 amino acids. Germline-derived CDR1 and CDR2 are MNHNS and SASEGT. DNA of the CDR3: TGTGCCACTCTAATGGGGACAGGGTTGTACGAGCAGTACTTC. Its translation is CATLMGTGLYEQYF.

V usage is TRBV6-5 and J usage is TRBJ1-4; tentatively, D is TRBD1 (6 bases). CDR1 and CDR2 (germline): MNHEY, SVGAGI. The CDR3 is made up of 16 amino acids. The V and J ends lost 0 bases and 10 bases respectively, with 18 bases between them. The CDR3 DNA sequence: TGTGCCAGCAGTTACTCAGATGTACAGGGTTTCAGAAAACTGTTTTTT. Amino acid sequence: CASSYSDVQGFRKLFF.